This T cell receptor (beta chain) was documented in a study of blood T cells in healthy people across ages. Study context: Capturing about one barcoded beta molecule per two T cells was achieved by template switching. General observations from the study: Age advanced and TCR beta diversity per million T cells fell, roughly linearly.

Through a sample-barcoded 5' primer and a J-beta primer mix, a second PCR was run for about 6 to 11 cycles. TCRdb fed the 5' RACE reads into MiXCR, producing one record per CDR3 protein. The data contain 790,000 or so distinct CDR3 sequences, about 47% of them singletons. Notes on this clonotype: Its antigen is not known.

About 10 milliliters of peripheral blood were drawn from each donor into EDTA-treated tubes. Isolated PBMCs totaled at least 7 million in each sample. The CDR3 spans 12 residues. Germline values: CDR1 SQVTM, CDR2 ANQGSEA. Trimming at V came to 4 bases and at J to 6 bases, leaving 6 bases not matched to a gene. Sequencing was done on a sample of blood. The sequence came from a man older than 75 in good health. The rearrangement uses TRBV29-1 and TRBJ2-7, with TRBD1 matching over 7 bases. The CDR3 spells CSVATGAREQYF. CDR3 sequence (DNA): TGCAGCGTTGCTACAGGGGCTCGCGAGCAGTACTTC.